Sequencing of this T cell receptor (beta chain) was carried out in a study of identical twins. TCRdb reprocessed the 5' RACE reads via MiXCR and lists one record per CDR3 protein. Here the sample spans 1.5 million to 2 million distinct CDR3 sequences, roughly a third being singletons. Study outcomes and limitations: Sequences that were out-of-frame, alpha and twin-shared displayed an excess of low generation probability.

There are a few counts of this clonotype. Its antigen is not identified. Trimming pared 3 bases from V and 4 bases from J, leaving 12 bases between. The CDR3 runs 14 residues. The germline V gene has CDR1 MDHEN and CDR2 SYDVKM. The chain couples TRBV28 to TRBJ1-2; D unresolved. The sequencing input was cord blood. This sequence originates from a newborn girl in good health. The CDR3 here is CASSFPGRSYGYTF. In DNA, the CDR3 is TGTGCCAGCAGTTTCCCCGGACGGTCCTATGGCTACACCTTC.